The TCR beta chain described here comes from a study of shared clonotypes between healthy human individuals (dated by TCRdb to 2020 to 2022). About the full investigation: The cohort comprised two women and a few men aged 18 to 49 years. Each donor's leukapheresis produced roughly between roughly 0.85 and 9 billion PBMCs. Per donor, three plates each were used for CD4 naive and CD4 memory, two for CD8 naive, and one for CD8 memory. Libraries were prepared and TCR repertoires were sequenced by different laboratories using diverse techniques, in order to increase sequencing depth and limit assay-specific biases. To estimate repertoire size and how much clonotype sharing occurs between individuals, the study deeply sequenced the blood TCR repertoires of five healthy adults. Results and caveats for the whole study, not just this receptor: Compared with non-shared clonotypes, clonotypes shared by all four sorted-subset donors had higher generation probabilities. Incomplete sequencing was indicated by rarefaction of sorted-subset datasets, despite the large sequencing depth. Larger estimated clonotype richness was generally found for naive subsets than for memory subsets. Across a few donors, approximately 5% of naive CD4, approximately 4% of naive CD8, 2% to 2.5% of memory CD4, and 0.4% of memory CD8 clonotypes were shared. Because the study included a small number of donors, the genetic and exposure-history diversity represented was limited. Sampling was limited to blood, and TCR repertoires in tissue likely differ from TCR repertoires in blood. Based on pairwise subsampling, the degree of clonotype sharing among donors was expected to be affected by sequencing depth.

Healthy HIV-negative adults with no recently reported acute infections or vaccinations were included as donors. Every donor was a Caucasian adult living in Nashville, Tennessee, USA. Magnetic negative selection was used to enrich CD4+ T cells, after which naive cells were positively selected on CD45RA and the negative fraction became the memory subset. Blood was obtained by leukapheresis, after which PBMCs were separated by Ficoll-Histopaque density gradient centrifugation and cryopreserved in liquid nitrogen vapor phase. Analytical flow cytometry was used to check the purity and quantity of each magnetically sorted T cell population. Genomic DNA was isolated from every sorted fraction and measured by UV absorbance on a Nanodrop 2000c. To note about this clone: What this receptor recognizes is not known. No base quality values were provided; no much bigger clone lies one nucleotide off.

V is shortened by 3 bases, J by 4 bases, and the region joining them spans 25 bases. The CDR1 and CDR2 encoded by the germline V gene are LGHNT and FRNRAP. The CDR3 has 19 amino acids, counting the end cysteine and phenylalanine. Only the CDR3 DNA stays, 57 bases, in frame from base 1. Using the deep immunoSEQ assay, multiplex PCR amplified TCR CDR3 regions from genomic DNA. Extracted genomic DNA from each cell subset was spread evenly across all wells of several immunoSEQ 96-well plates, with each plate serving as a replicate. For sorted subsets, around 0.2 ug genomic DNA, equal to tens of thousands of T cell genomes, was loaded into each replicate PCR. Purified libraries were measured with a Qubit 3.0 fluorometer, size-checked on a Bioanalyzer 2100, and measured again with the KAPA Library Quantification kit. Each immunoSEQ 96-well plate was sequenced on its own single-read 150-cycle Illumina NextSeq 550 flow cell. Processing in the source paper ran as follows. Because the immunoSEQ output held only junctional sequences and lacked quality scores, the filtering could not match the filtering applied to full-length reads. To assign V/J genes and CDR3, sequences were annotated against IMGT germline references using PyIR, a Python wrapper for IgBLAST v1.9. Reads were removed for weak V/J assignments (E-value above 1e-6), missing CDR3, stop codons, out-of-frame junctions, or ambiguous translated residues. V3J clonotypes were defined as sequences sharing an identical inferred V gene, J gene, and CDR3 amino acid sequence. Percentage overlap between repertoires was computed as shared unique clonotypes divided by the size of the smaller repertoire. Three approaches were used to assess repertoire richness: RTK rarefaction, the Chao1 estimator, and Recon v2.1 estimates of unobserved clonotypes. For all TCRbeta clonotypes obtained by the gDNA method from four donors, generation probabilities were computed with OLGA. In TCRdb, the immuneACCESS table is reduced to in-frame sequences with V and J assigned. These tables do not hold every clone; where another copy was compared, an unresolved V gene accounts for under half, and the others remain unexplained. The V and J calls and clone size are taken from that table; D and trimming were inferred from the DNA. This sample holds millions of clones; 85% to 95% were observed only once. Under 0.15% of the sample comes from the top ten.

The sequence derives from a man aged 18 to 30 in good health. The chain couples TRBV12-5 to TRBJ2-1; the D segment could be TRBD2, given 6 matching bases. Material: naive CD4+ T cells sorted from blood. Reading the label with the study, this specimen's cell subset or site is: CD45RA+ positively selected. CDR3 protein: CASGFPLRRDQRAYNEQFF. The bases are TGTGCTAGTGGTTTCCCTCTGAGGAGGGATCAAAGGGCTTACAATGAGCAGTTCTTC.